This TCR beta chain was identified during a study of T cell clusters in autoimmune cytopenias. Study-wide points: Primary autoimmune cytopenia patients seemingly lacked the physiological T cell clusters found in healthy donors.

With regard to this clonotype: Its antigen remains unknown.

TRB was amplified by touch-down multiplex PCR, primer pools A and B combined. TCRdb re-called the multiplex PCR reads, yielding one record per CDR3 amino acid sequence without DNA. The sample table includes over 6,500 distinct CDR3 sequences. This CDR3 has 12 amino acids. TRB amplification used around 0.25 ug of peripheral blood genomic DNA. The same sample was also used in a study of T cell repertoires in aging, cancer and after chemotherapy. From that second work: Donor ages fell into six groups from 30 or younger up to 70 or older. Healthy donors lost TCR diversity with age mainly through richness, cancer patients through richness and evenness. Across the chemotherapy interval, each cancer cohort showed higher median generation probability, suggesting thymic rebound.

The chain has TRBV12-3 or TRBV12-4 and TRBJ1-5. The specimen sequenced was peripheral blood. This receptor was identified in a human donor in good health. The CDR3 spells CASSFGSQPQHF.